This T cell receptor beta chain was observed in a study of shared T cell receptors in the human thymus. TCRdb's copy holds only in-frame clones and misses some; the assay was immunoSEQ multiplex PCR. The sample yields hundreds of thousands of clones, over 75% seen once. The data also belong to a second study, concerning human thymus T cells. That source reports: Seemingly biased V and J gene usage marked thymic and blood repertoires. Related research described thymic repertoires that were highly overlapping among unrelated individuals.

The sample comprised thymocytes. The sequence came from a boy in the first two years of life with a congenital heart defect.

CDR3 nucleotide sequence: TGCGCCAGCACCACCGGGGGACTAGCGGCCTACGAGCAGTACTTC. Amino acid sequence: CASTTGGLAAYEQYF. The chain combines TRBV10-1 with TRBJ2-7; 11 nucleotides align to TRBD2. Germline-derived CDR1 and CDR2 are WNHNN and SYGVQD (reference sequence). The J segment lost 2 bases and the V segment lost 7 bases, leaving 7 bases of the junction unmatched. The CDR3 totals 15 residues.